These 21 T cell receptor beta chains originate from one sample sequenced in a study of chemoradiotherapy in HPV16-positive cancers. The method was immunoSEQ multiplex PCR; TCRdb's version includes in-frame clones alone and lacks a portion of them. The profile shows about 5,200 clones, around two thirds of them singletons. The source material was tumor tissue, sampled from a patient who underwent chemoradiotherapy. These receptors all come from a human donor with HPV-associated anogenital cancer.

This rearrangement joins TRBV6-1 to TRBJ1-2, with D possibly matching TRBD1 (6 bases). This CDR3 is built from 14 residues. V was shortened by 7 bases and J by 3 bases, with 15 bases between the two germline ends. Germline CDR1 is MNHNS and CDR2 is SASEGT. The CDR3 loop is CASKLTGLDYGYTF. Here the CDR3 DNA reads TGTGCCAGCAAACTAACAGGGTTGGACTATGGCTACACCTTC.

CDR3 in amino acids: CASSSDGQGYQPQHF. The CDR3 region has the DNA TGTGCCAGTAGTAGCGACGGCCAGGGGTATCAGCCCCAGCATTTT. This rearrangement joins TRBV19 to TRBJ1-5; D possibly corresponds to TRBD1 (6 bases). CDR3 length: 15 residues. Between the trimmed V and J ends, which lost 4 bases and 5 bases, there was a span of 15 bases. In germline, CDR1 is LNHDA, CDR2 SQIVND (reference sequence).

The gene calls are TRBV7-9 and TRBJ1-2; tentatively, D is TRBD1 (6 bases). Germline CDR1 is SEHNR and CDR2 is FQNEAQ (reference sequence). The V end was cut by 5 bases, the J end by 6 bases, with 16 bases between. The CDR3 runs to 14 residues. The CDR3 coding sequence is TGTGCCAGCAGCCAAAACGACAGGAAGGATGGCTACACCTTC. Translated: CASSQNDRKDGYTF.

By share of the sample, this clone is large. The chain has TRBV6-5 and TRBJ1-5, with D possibly TRBD1 on 5 matching bases. The germline gives CDR1 MNHEY, CDR2 SVGAGI. The CDR3 consists of 13 residues. Trimming took 0 bases from V and 5 from J, leaving 5 bases between them. The CDR3 sequence is CASSYSTDQPQHF. CDR3 in DNA: TGTGCCAGCAGTTACTCGACAGATCAGCCCCAGCATTTT.

In nucleotides, the CDR3 is TGTGCCAGCAGCTTCCACTTTTTTAGCACAGATACGCAGTATTTT. It translates to CASSFHFFSTDTQYF. The V gene is TRBV7-9, the J gene TRBJ2-3; no firm D call. V was trimmed by 3 bases and J by 0 bases, leaving 10 bases between them. The CDR3 length is 15 residues. Germline V gene lookup returns CDR1 SEHNR and CDR2 FQNEAQ (reference sequence).

The V gene is TRBV7-2, the J gene TRBJ2-1, with D unclear. This CDR3 region has 12 residues. With 6 bases removed from V and 6 bases from J, the gap between germline ends came to 9 bases. The V gene's germline CDR1 is SGHTA and CDR2 FQGNSA. CDR3 in amino acids: CASRIAVNEQFF. The CDR3 bases are TGTGCCAGCAGGATAGCTGTCAATGAGCAGTTCTTC.

In this sample, this clone is large (0.1 to 1%). This chain links TRBV15 with TRBJ1-2; a possible D gene is TRBD1 (5 bases). Germline V gene data show CDR1 as LNHNV and CDR2 as YYDKDF (reference sequence). CDR3 size: 18 residues. V was cut by 5 bases and J by 4 bases, with 26 bases left in between. CDR3 protein: CATSGGTPTDGFFYGYTF. As DNA, the CDR3 is TGTGCCACCAGCGGGGGAACACCTACGGACGGATTCTTCTATGGCTACACCTTC.

This chain connects TRBV11-3 to TRBJ2-7; 8 bases align to TRBD2. Germline loops: CDR1 SGHNT, CDR2 YENEEA. Germline trimming cut 4 bases from V and 5 bases from J; bases unmatched to any gene: 10. This CDR3 spans 15 amino acids. The CDR3 nucleotides are TGTGCCAGCAGCTCATCGGGGGGGGCCCCACACGAGCAGTACTTC. The encoded protein is CASSSSGGAPHEQYF. Full variable domain (outside the CDR3, taken from reference TRBV11-3 and TRBJ2-7): EAGVVQSPRYKIIEKKQPVAFWCNPISGHNTLYWYLQNLGQGPELLIRYENEEAVDDSQLPKDRFSAERLKGVDSTLKIQPAELGDSAVYLCASSSSGGAPHEQYFGPGTRLTVT.

This clone appeared once. This chain joins TRBV7-3 and TRBJ2-3; the D is unclear. There are 14 residues in the CDR3. Germline-derived CDR1 and CDR2 are SGHTA and FQGTGA. Deletions cut 6 bases from V and 4 bases from J, with 14 bases between. CDR3 region: CASRPPLSSDTQYF. For the CDR3, the DNA is TGTGCCAGCAGACCCCCCCTATCCTCAGATACGCAGTATTTT.

The chain carries TRBV2 and TRBJ1-4; D possibly corresponds to TRBD1 (6 bases). Germline assignment: CDR1 SNHLY and CDR2 FYNNEI. The CDR3 consists of 14 residues. Trimming took off 6 bases at V and 8 bases at J, with 16 bases between the two ends. The CDR3: CASREQGAGEKLFF. In DNA, the CDR3 is TGTGCCAGCAGGGAACAGGGTGCAGGGGAAAAACTGTTTTTT. Complete variable domain (other parts from reference TRBV2 and TRBJ1-4): EPEVTQTPSHQVTQMGQEVILRCVPISNHLYFYWYRQILGQKVEFLVSFYNNEISEKSEIFDDQFSVERPDGSNFTLKIRSTKLEDSAMYFCASREQGAGEKLFFGSGTQLSVL.

The chain recombines TRBV21-1 with TRBJ2-1; the table gives TRBD2 as D, unverified against the DNA. TRBV21-1 is classified as a pseudogene. CDR3 size: 14 residues. CDR3 sequence: CASSNGTTVGEQFF. The CDR3 DNA follows: TGTGCCAGCAGCAACGGAACGACCGTCGGGGAGCAGTTCTTC.

V is TRBV25-1 and J is TRBJ1-1, with 8 bases matching TRBD1. Trimming at V came to 4 bases and at J to 1 base, leaving 5 bases not matched to a gene. The germline gives CDR1 MGHDK, CDR2 SYGVNS. This CDR3 contains 15 residues. CDR3 in DNA: TGTGCCAGCAGTGTTTGGGGGACAGGGAACACTGAAGCTTTCTTT. Translated: CASSVWGTGNTEAFF. Full variable domain (rest looked up from reference TRBV25-1 and TRBJ1-1): EADIYQTPRYLVIGTGKKITLECSQTMGHDKMYWYQQDPGMELHLIHYSYGVNSTEKGDLSSESTVSRIRTEHFPLTLESARPSHTSQYLCASSVWGTGNTEAFFGQGTRLTVV.

The CDR3 DNA follows: TGTGCCAGCAGTGAAGGGTTGGCCTACGAGCAGTACTTC. This sequence encodes CASSEGLAYEQYF. The chain carries TRBV6-1 and TRBJ2-7; unclear D gene. The CDR3 is 13 residues long. Trimming took off 1 base at V and 2 bases at J, with 6 bases between the two ends. Germline V lookup: CDR1 MNHNS, CDR2 SASEGT.

The J gene is TRBJ2-1, the V gene TRBV4-1; D might be TRBD2 (6 bases). This CDR3 comprises 15 residues. Trimming took off 1 base at V and 15 bases at J, with 22 bases between the two ends. Looked up from germline, CDR1 is MGHRA and CDR2 is YSYEKL. The CDR3 DNA reads TGCGCCAGCAGCCAAGTGGTGGAACCTCGGGAGCTCCTGTTCTTC. Residues: CASSQVVEPRELLFF.

The gene calls are TRBV2 and TRBJ2-6; D ambiguous. This CDR3 contains 17 residues. The germline V gene encodes CDR1 SNHLY and CDR2 FYNNEI. V lost 3 bases and J lost 0, with 12 bases in between. The chain's CDR3 is CASSESVGTSGANVLTF. In DNA form, the CDR3 reads TGTGCCAGCAGTGAGTCGGTAGGAACCTCTGGGGCCAACGTCCTGACTTTC.

The V and J genes are TRBV29-1 and TRBJ2-1, with D possibly TRBD1 on 6 matching bases. V shed 5 bases and J shed 0 bases, with 8 bases lying between them. The CDR3 loop spans 13 amino acids. The germline gives CDR1 SQVTM, CDR2 ANQGSEA. CDR3 sequence (DNA): TGCAGCGTTCAGGGGAGCTCCTACAATGAGCAGTTCTTC. It translates to CSVQGSSYNEQFF.

This chain links TRBV28 with TRBJ2-7; 7 positions agree with TRBD2. There are 16 residues in the CDR3. Germline V gene lookup returns CDR1 MDHEN and CDR2 SYDVKM. The junction had 12 bases not matched to a gene; V was cut back by 3 bases and J by 4 bases. The CDR3 is CASSFSNGLAAYEQYF. For the CDR3, the DNA is TGTGCCAGCAGTTTCTCCAACGGGCTAGCGGCTTACGAGCAGTACTTC.

V is TRBV27 and J is TRBJ2-1; 7 positions match TRBD2. The CDR3 covers 18 residues. V trimming: 8 bases; J trimming: 1 base; junction bases outside the gene matches: 17. CDR1 MNHEY and CDR2 SMNVEV come from the germline V gene (reference sequence). CDR3 bases: TGTGCCAGCCAGTTGTGGGGACGGCGGGAGAGGTCCTACAATGAGCAGTTCTTC. Translating it yields CASQLWGRRERSYNEQFF.

This clone was observed a few times. The chain joins TRBV9 to TRBJ2-1; 16 bases are shared with TRBD2. Per germline, CDR1 SGDLS and CDR2 YYNGEE. The CDR3 length is 19 residues. The trim removed 3 bases at V and 6 bases at J, leaving 12 bases unmatched. The DNA for the CDR3 is TGTGCCAGCAGCGGGGTGTCGGGGACTAGCGGGAGGGCCCCCAATGAGCAGTTCTTC. It translates to CASSGVSGTSGRAPNEQFF.

V is TRBV29-1 and J is TRBJ2-5; the D is unclear. Germline CDR1 is SQVTM and CDR2 is ANQGSEA. The CDR3 consists of 12 residues. V was pared by 4 bases and J by 5 bases, with 11 bases between. The CDR3 DNA reads TGCAGCGTTGCGGTTAGCCTGGAGACCCAGTACTTC. It specifies CSVAVSLETQYF.

V is TRBV10-1 and J is TRBJ2-1, with D possibly matching TRBD2 (6 bases). The CDR3 contains 15 residues. Germline V gene sequence: CDR1 WNHNN, CDR2 SYGVQD (reference sequence). The V and J ends lost 1 base and 8 bases respectively, with 15 bases between them. The chain's CDR3 is CASSEFGLRGDEQFF. CDR3 coding DNA: TGCGCCAGCAGTGAGTTCGGACTACGTGGGGATGAGCAGTTCTTC.